This TCR beta chain derives from a study of blood T cell repertoires in COVID-19. Original methodology: It was from reference gene primer amplification that nucleated cell counts were estimated. The method was immunoSEQ multiplex PCR; TCRdb's version includes in-frame clones alone and lacks a portion of them. V, J and clone size are taken as reported in that table, and D and trimming were inferred from the DNA itself. The data show 59,000 or so clones, with roughly 80% seen just once and about 17% held by the top ten. This clone was counted a few times. CDR3 length: 16 amino acids. Germline CDR1 reads SGHAT; CDR2 reads FQNNGV. V was pared by 7 bases and J by 4 bases, with 14 bases of the junction left unmatched.

This rearrangement joins TRBV11-2 to TRBJ2-5, with TRBD2 identical over 8 bases. The sample comprised peripheral blood. This TCR derives from a woman aged 45 to 65 with active or convalescent COVID-19. This chain's CDR3 is CASTQGGGTFGETQYF. The CDR3 nucleotides read TGTGCCAGCACCCAAGGCGGGGGGACTTTTGGAGAGACCCAGTACTTC.